This T cell receptor (beta chain) was identified during a study of CD8 T cells in ankylosing spondylitis. With regard to this clonotype: The antigen remains undetermined.

As the method for making TCR beta libraries, quantitative 5'-RACE with molecular barcodes was used. TCRdb re-called the 5' RACE reads with MiXCR, one entry per CDR3 protein. Here the sample spans roughly 490,000 distinct CDR3 sequences, approximately 5.3% being singletons. Whole-study findings and limits: Seemingly characteristic of ankylosing spondylitis blood was a TCR beta motif consisting of under ten highly homologous variants. Peripheral blood samples showed relatively rare disease-linked clones, and these clones were CD8+. Earlier reports found some motif variants in synovial fluid and blood in reactive arthritis. As reported, disease-linked clones showed significant enrichment in matched ankylosing spondylitis synovial fluid.

CDR1 SGHKS and CDR2 YYEKEE come from the germline V gene (reference sequence). This CDR3 region has 14 residues. V trimming: 2 bases; J trimming: 2 bases; junction bases outside the gene matches: 1. V usage is TRBV5-5 and J usage is TRBJ2-1; 7 bases line up with TRBD1. The source of this sequence is a male donor with ankylosing spondylitis. The sample consisted of blood, either unsorted or a sorted T cell fraction (not recorded which). The CDR3 nucleotides read TGTGCCAGCAGCTTCAGGGGGACCTACAATGAGCAGTTCTTC. Translated: CASSFRGTYNEQFF.